Listed here are 26 T cell receptor beta chains from one sample, sequenced in a study of OX40 agonist ivuxolimab in advanced cancers. Using immunoSEQ multiplex PCR, the repertoire was profiled, and TCRdb retains in-frame clones only, with some absent. Of tens of thousands of clones in the sample, over 75% were seen once. This sample comprised CD4+ or CD8+ T cells sorted from blood, obtained in a trial of the OX40 agonist ivuxolimab. The receptors stem from an adult with an advanced solid tumor such as melanoma, head and neck, liver or kidney cancer.

The rearrangement links TRBV27 to TRBJ1-2; a weak D match, TRBD1 (5 bases). Germline CDR1 reads MNHEY; CDR2 reads SMNVEV (reference sequence). V lost 6 bases to trimming and J lost 1 base, with 9 bases between them. The CDR3 has 13 amino acids. CDR3 sequence reads: CASSRDGNYGYTF. CDR3 sequence (DNA): TGTGCCAGCAGCCGGGACGGTAACTATGGCTACACCTTC.

The chain combines TRBV9 with TRBJ2-2; D may be TRBD1 (6 bases). The germline gives CDR1 SGDLS, CDR2 YYNGEE. This CDR3 is built from 13 residues. The ends were cut back, 3 bases at V and 5 bases at J, with 8 bases in the middle. CDR3 in DNA: TGTGCCAGCAGCGAAGGGACAACCGGGGAGCTGTTTTTT. Translated, it gives CASSEGTTGELFF.

This clone was observed a single time. The chain links TRBV5-1 to TRBJ2-1; TRBD2 aligns across 16 bases. The length of the CDR3 is 18 residues. V was pared by 6 bases and J by 6 bases, with 12 bases of the junction left unmatched. Germline CDR1 and CDR2: SGHRS and YFSETQ. CDR3 region: CASTRPGTSGGGSNEQFF. As DNA, the CDR3 is TGCGCCAGCACCAGACCCGGGACTAGCGGGGGGGGAAGCAATGAGCAGTTCTTC.

The gene calls are TRBV28 and TRBJ2-3; tentatively, D is TRBD1 or TRBD2 (5 bases each). The germline V gene encodes CDR1 MDHEN and CDR2 SYDVKM. The CDR3 is 15 amino acids. The V gene lost 8 bases and the J gene lost 2 bases, with 17 bases spanning the gap. The CDR3 DNA follows: TGTGCCAGCGGGGGTTCAAACCCAAACACAGATACGCAGTATTTT. It specifies CASGGSNPNTDTQYF.

CDR3 sequence: CASSPSRTGSPLHF. DNA of the CDR3: TGTGCCAGCTCACCTAGTCGGACAGGTTCACCCCTCCACTTT. The chain is built from TRBV18 and TRBJ1-6; TRBD1 matches at 7 bases. The junction had 5 bases not matched to a gene; V was cut back by 3 bases and J by 9 bases. The germline V gene encodes CDR1 KGHSH and CDR2 LQKENI. The CDR3 spans 14 residues.

The chain links TRBV28 to TRBJ2-5; no clear D. Germline CDR1 MDHEN, CDR2 SYDVKM. Between the trimmed V and J ends, which lost 6 bases and 3 bases, there was a span of 14 bases. The CDR3 has 14 amino acids. The CDR3 DNA reads as TGTGCCAGCAGCCACGCGACACTGAAAGAGACCCAGTACTTC. It specifies CASSHATLKETQYF.

V gene TRBV5-1 combines with J gene TRBJ1-1; D remains unclear. Trimming shortened V by 3 bases and J by 0 bases, and 6 bases separated the two germline ends. CDR3 size: 13 residues. Germline values: CDR1 SGHRS, CDR2 YFSETQ. The CDR3 region has the DNA TGCGCCAGCAGCTACAGTATGAACACTGAAGCTTTCTTT. It translates to CASSYSMNTEAFF.

V usage is TRBV5-6 and J usage is TRBJ1-1, with D possibly matching TRBD1 (5 bases). The CDR3 sequence is 14 residues long. Trimming shortened V by 3 bases and J by 3 bases, and 12 bases separated the two germline ends. CDR1 and CDR2 (germline): SGHDT, YYEEEE. The CDR3 DNA reads TGTGCCAGCAGCTCTATAGACAGAGACACTGAAGCTTTCTTT. Translating it yields CASSSIDRDTEAFF.

The chain is built from TRBV11-2 and TRBJ2-2; no definite D call. V gave up 5 bases and J gave up 0 bases, with 7 bases separating them. The germline V gene has CDR1 SGHAT and CDR2 FQNNGV. The CDR3 is made up of 14 amino acids. Here the CDR3 reads CASSQRPNTGELFF. The CDR3, as DNA: TGTGCCAGCAGCCAGCGACCGAACACCGGGGAGCTGTTTTTT. The variable domain in full, with the rest retrieved from reference TRBV11-2 and TRBJ2-2, is EAGVAQSPRYKIIEKRQSVAFWCNPISGHATLYWYQQILGQGPKLLIQFQNNGVVDDSQLPKDRFSAERLKGVDSTLKIQPAKLEDSAVYLCASSQRPNTGELFFGEGSRLTVL.

The V and J genes are TRBV10-3 and TRBJ1-3; D not resolved. The V gene lost 6 bases and the J gene lost 0 bases, with 9 bases spanning the gap. The CDR3 is made up of 14 amino acids. In germline, CDR1 is ENHRY, CDR2 SYGVKD. The CDR3 here is CAISRPSSGNTIYF. CDR3 DNA: TGTGCCATCAGCCGACCCAGCTCTGGAAACACCATATATTTT.

The chain is built from TRBV11-3 and TRBJ2-1; 15 nucleotides align to TRBD2. The CDR3 loop spans 18 amino acids. Looked up from germline, CDR1 is SGHNT and CDR2 is YENEEA. Unmatched junction bases numbered 7, after V lost 3 bases and J lost 4 bases. The CDR3 protein is CASSFWTSGRVQYNEQFF. In DNA form, the CDR3 reads TGTGCCAGCAGCTTCTGGACTAGCGGGAGGGTTCAATACAATGAGCAGTTCTTC.

This chain joins TRBV6-5 and TRBJ1-4; 8 bases align to TRBD1. CDR3 size: 15 residues. Germline V lookup: CDR1 MNHEY, CDR2 SVGAGI. V was pared by 8 bases and J by 8 bases, with 13 bases of the junction left unmatched. The DNA of the CDR3 is TGTGCCAGCGCCGACAGGGGCGGACGGAGAGAAAAACTGTTTTTT. It specifies CASADRGGRREKLFF.

This clone has a single count. This rearrangement joins TRBV19 to TRBJ2-7; possible D gene TRBD1, 6 bases. This CDR3 contains 13 residues. Trimming shortened V by 9 bases and J by 7 bases, and 19 bases separated the two germline ends. Germline loops: CDR1 LNHDA, CDR2 SQIVND (reference sequence). This chain's CDR3 is CASDSRGVGEQYF. The CDR3 nucleotides read TGTGCCAGCGACTCCAGGGGTGTGGGAGAGCAGTACTTC.

The chain carries TRBV2 and TRBJ1-1; a weak D match, TRBD1 (5 bases). The germline V gene has CDR1 SNHLY and CDR2 FYNNEI. CDR3 size: 13 residues. Trimming pared 10 bases from V and 1 base from J, leaving 13 bases between. The CDR3 region has the DNA TGTGCCACATCCAGGGAGTGGAACACTGAAGCTTTCTTT. Translation: CATSREWNTEAFF.

This chain uses TRBV7-9 with TRBJ1-4; no clear D. The CDR3 spans 15 residues. Trimming removed 5 bases at V and 3 bases at J, with 13 bases between. The germline CDR1 and CDR2 sequences are SEHNR and FQNEAQ (reference sequence). The DNA for the CDR3 is TGTGCCAGCAGCCTTCCTTGGGGTTCTAATGAAAAACTGTTTTTT. Its translation is CASSLPWGSNEKLFF.

This clone was counted once. This chain joins TRBV19 and TRBJ1-4; D is ambiguous. CDR3 length: 13 residues. V gave up 7 bases and J gave up 6 bases, with 12 bases separating them. CDR1 and CDR2 from the germline V gene are LNHDA and SQIVND (reference sequence). CDR3 protein: CASIRGDDEKLFF. In nucleotides, the CDR3 is TGTGCCAGTATAAGAGGTGATGATGAAAAACTGTTTTTT.

The chain employs TRBV6-5 and TRBJ2-5; possibly TRBD1 for D (5 bases). CDR1 MNHEY and CDR2 SVGAGI come from the germline V gene. Trimming left V 0 bases short and J 5 bases short, with 13 bases between. The CDR3 is made up of 15 amino acids. DNA for the CDR3: TGTGCCAGCAGTTACTCGATCCTCCCAGGGGAGACCCAGTACTTC. It translates to CASSYSILPGETQYF.

The J gene is TRBJ1-5, the V gene TRBV15; maybe TRBD1 (6 bases). The CDR3 length is 15 residues. Germline-derived CDR1 and CDR2 are LNHNV and YYDKDF (reference sequence). With 3 bases removed from V and 0 bases from J, the gap between germline ends came to 9 bases. The CDR3: CATSRQGNSNQPQHF. CDR3 sequence (DNA): TGTGCCACCAGCAGGCAGGGGAATAGCAATCAGCCCCAGCATTTT.

The DNA of the CDR3 is TGTGCCAGCAGCACCGGGACAGGGGAGGGTGGCTACACCTTC. Translating gives CASSTGTGEGGYTF. This chain joins TRBV9 and TRBJ1-2; 10 nucleotides agree with TRBD1. Losses at the gene ends were 4 bases for V and 7 bases for J; bases not matched to a gene: 7. The CDR3 is 14 amino acids. Germline-derived CDR1 and CDR2 are SGDLS and YYNGEE.

The chain is built from TRBV29-1 and TRBJ2-5, with D possibly matching TRBD2 (5 bases). V lost 7 bases and J lost 5, with 11 bases in between. The CDR3 is made up of 11 amino acids. Germline values: CDR1 SQVTM, CDR2 ANQGSEA. The CDR3 region has the DNA TGCAGCGCCGGGAACCGGGAGACCCAGTACTTC. Residues: CSAGNRETQYF.

This chain joins TRBV5-1 and TRBJ1-2, with a tentative D call TRBD1 (5 bases). Trimming took off 0 bases at V and 0 bases at J, with 9 bases between the two ends. The CDR3 sequence is 15 residues long. Germline V gives CDR1 SGHRS, CDR2 YFSETQ. CDR3 in amino acids: CASSLGGNPNYGYTF. CDR3 nucleotides: TGCGCCAGCAGCTTGGGGGGCAACCCTAACTATGGCTACACCTTC.

The rearrangement links TRBV5-1 to TRBJ1-1; D call uncertain. Germline V gives CDR1 SGHRS, CDR2 YFSETQ. The ends were cut back, 3 bases at V and 1 base at J, with 10 bases in the middle. The CDR3 is 14 residues long. CDR3 in DNA: TGCGCCAGCAGCTGGCAAACAGAGAACACTGAAGCTTTCTTT. This gives the protein CASSWQTENTEAFF.

This clone was picked up one time. The chain uses TRBV28 and TRBJ2-3, with TRBD2 identical over 8 bases. The CDR3 has 18 amino acids. J lost 0 bases, V lost 4 bases, and 12 bases had no gene match. Germline values: CDR1 MDHEN, CDR2 SYDVKM. The CDR3 DNA sequence: TGTGCCAGCAGTTGGGGAGAGGGGAAGCGGGAGAGCACAGATACGCAGTATTTT. As protein: CASSWGEGKRESTDTQYF.

The chain is built from TRBV19 and TRBJ1-1; 9 bases fit TRBD1. The CDR3 extends over 14 amino acids. The J segment lost 5 bases and the V segment lost 5 bases, leaving 6 bases of the junction unmatched. Per the germline V gene, CDR1 is LNHDA and CDR2 is SQIVND (reference sequence). CDR3 nucleotide sequence: TGTGCCAGTAGTCCGCGACAGGGGGGGACTGAAGCTTTCTTT. Translation: CASSPRQGGTEAFF.

The table lists this clone with a count of one. The genes are TRBV28 and TRBJ2-5, with D unclear. Germline V CDR1 and CDR2: MDHEN, SYDVKM. The CDR3 is 14 amino acids. Trimming left V 2 bases short and J 0 bases short, with 7 bases between. DNA for the CDR3: TGTGCCAGCAGTTTACGGCAGAACCAAGAGACCCAGTACTTC. Translation: CASSLRQNQETQYF.

This chain uses TRBV7-3 with TRBJ2-2; D is possibly TRBD1 (6 bases). Germline values: CDR1 SGHTA, CDR2 FQGTGA. V was cut by 4 bases and J by 7 bases, with 19 bases left in between. The CDR3 loop spans 16 amino acids. The CDR3, as DNA: TGTGCCAGCAGCTCTTCCCAAGACAGGATTGGCGGGGAGCTGTTTTTT. As protein: CASSSSQDRIGGELFF.